A selection of T cell receptor beta chains follows, all from one sample in a study of CXCR3-negative and CXCR3-positive naive CD8 T cells. With the 5' RACE reads reprocessed, TCRdb shows one record per CDR3 protein and no DNA. Its table lists some 130,000 distinct CDR3 sequences. The sample taken for sequencing was naive CXCR3- CD8+ T cells from blood. These receptors all stem from a human donor in good health. Some clones in this sample may be carry-over from other donors' samples. Both conserved end residues are part of each CDR3. Each record gives: J gene, V gene, CDR3 protein.

J: TRBJ2-3; V: TRBV7-3; CDR3: CASSLNGADTQYF
J: TRBJ2-5; V: TRBV29-1; CDR3: CSVELAAPETQYF
J: TRBJ2-1; V: TRBV7-6; CDR3: CASSLVGSGYPGNEQFF
J: TRBJ1-2; V: TRBV12-3/TRBV12-4; CDR3: CASSRGTGDGYTF
J: TRBJ2-7; V: TRBV20-1; CDR3: CSARVGSYYEQYF
J: TRBJ1-1; V: TRBV7-9; CDR3: CASSEPSARNTEAFF
J: TRBJ2-1; V: TRBV7-6; CDR3: CASSLGWGQSSYNEQFF
J: TRBJ2-2; V: TRBV5-6; CDR3: CASSGGGSGELFF
J: TRBJ2-7; V: TRBV28; CDR3: CASSQRTHPYEQYF
J: TRBJ2-2; V: TRBV6-5; CDR3: CASSPPGTRGGELFF
J: TRBJ2-3; V: TRBV9; CDR3: CASSVAGLLAGAEDTQYF
J: TRBJ1-2; V: TRBV4-3; CDR3: CASSQLGLSYGYTF
J: TRBJ1-2; V: TRBV14; CDR3: CASSQGGLYGYTF
J: TRBJ2-1; V: TRBV20-1; CDR3: CSARSGRTFEQFF
J: TRBJ1-1; V: TRBV7-2; CDR3: CASSLDAGGNTEAFF
J: TRBJ2-1; V: TRBV19; CDR3: CASSIRADYNEQFF
J: TRBJ2-5; V: TRBV11-1; CDR3: CASSSVEAGQETQYF
J: TRBJ2-7; V: TRBV20-1; CDR3: CSARDLRGKLYEQYF
J: TRBJ1-6; V: TRBV19; CDR3: CASGEDRGLRSPLHF
J: TRBJ1-1; V: TRBV7-9; CDR3: CASSPSRGAYTEAFF
J: TRBJ2-5; V: TRBV7-2; CDR3: CASSLGWGNQETQYF
J: TRBJ2-7; V: TRBV28; CDR3: CASSRRDSTYEQYF
J: TRBJ2-7; V: TRBV29-1; CDR3: CSVEQGQNYEQYF
J: TRBJ2-5; V: TRBV4-1; CDR3: CASSQDGIDRDRLQETQYF
J: TRBJ2-3; V: TRBV20-1; CDR3: CSASEGGPRMGTDTQYF
J: TRBJ2-3; V: TRBV19; CDR3: CASSIDLGTDTQYF
J: TRBJ2-1; V: TRBV4-2; CDR3: CASSQEEGRAAYNEQFF
J: TRBJ2-3; V: TRBV7-2; CDR3: CASSLEARWTDTQYF
J: TRBJ1-3; V: TRBV28; CDR3: CASGDRDFSGNTIYF
J: TRBJ2-3; V: TRBV29-1; CDR3: CSVDGLAESTDTQYF
J: TRBJ2-3; V: TRBV28; CDR3: CASSIQNVLTDTQYF
J: TRBJ2-7; V: TRBV20-1; CDR3: CSARGPGYEQYF
J: TRBJ2-1; V: TRBV15; CDR3: CATSREAIAGVSYNEQFF
J: TRBJ2-1; V: TRBV5-5; CDR3: CASSLAGQGDHEQFF
J: TRBJ2-7; V: TRBV23-1; CDR3: CASSQSTGLYEQYF
J: TRBJ2-1; V: TRBV28; CDR3: CASSYGLADTNEQFF
J: TRBJ2-1; V: TRBV6-2/TRBV6-3; CDR3: CASTQNSGNINEQFF
J: TRBJ2-1; V: TRBV9; CDR3: CASSTSSAGRRWNEQFF
J: TRBJ2-7; V: TRBV4-1; CDR3: CASSPDNSYEQYF
J: TRBJ2-2; V: TRBV7-9; CDR3: CASSPTGGTYTGELFF